The 30 T cell receptor beta chains below all came from one sample that was sequenced in a study of blood T cell repertoires in COVID-19. The protocol was immunoSEQ multiplex PCR, while the TCRdb copy is restricted to in-frame clones and leaves out a portion. The data show roughly 200,000 clones, 83% seen once. The source material was peripheral blood. The receptors were sampled from a woman between 25 and 40 years old with COVID-19, enrolled during active disease.

The J gene is TRBJ2-1, the V gene TRBV9, with 9 positions matching TRBD2. The CDR3 spans 16 residues. Germline lookup yields CDR1 SGDLS and CDR2 YYNGEE. The junction had 4 bases not matched to a gene; V was cut back by 2 bases and J by 1 base. CDR3 nucleotide sequence: TGTGCCAGCAGCGTCGGCGGGAGGGGTTCCTACAATGAGCAGTTCTTC. It yields the protein CASSVGGRGSYNEQFF.

The chain combines TRBV19 with TRBJ1-3; D perhaps matches TRBD1 (5 bases). Germline assignment: CDR1 LNHDA and CDR2 SQIVND (reference sequence). The CDR3 is 12 amino acids. The germline V and J ends were trimmed by 10 bases and 0 bases, with 7 bases remaining between them. CDR3 loop: CATGHSGNTIYF. The CDR3 bases are TGTGCCACCGGACACTCTGGAAACACCATATATTTT.

J is TRBJ2-1 and V is TRBV6-1; 10 bases align to TRBD1. Germline assignment: CDR1 MNHNS and CDR2 SASEGT. The CDR3 loop spans 15 amino acids. The trim removed 2 bases at V and 8 bases at J, leaving 6 bases unmatched. The CDR3 coding sequence is TGTGCCAGCAGTGAATGGGGACAGGGGATTTATGAGCAGTTCTTC. Protein sequence: CASSEWGQGIYEQFF.

The gene calls are TRBV18 and TRBJ2-7, with D tentatively TRBD1 (6 bases). The V gene's germline CDR1 is KGHSH and CDR2 LQKENI. V was clipped by 4 bases and J by 2 bases, with 21 bases between them. The CDR3 runs to 17 residues. The CDR3 sequence is CASSHPPPGHSTYEQYF. The CDR3 DNA is TGTGCCAGCTCACACCCTCCACCGGGACACTCAACCTACGAGCAGTACTTC.

The rearrangement joins TRBV12-2 to TRBJ2-7; TRBD1, the table's D call, lacks a check against the DNA. TRBV12-2 is designated a pseudogene. The CDR3 runs to 14 residues. The CDR3 nucleotides read TGTGCAAGTCGCGTGGGCCTTAGCTCCTACGAGCAGTACTTC. Translation: CASRVGLSSYEQYF.

This clone was counted once. CDR3 coding DNA: TGTGCCAGTAGGTTAGGGGTGGGTGAGCAGTTCTTC. This translates into CASRLGVGEQFF. The gene calls are TRBV19 and TRBJ2-1; tentative D call: TRBD1 (5 bases). The CDR3 consists of 12 residues. Germline CDR1 LNHDA, CDR2 SQIVND (reference sequence). Trimming removed 6 bases at V and 9 bases at J, with 12 bases between. Complete variable domain (other parts from reference TRBV19 and TRBJ2-1): DGGITQSPKYLFRKEGQNVTLSCEQNLNHDAMYWYRQDPGQGLRLIYYSQIVNDFQKGDIAEGYSVSREKKESFPLTVTSAQKNPTAFYLCASRLGVGEQFFGPGTRLTVL.

The V gene is TRBV19, the J gene TRBJ2-1, with D perhaps TRBD2 (6 bases). Germline CDR1 and CDR2: LNHDA and SQIVND (reference sequence). The CDR3 runs to 13 residues. Trimming cost V 8 bases and J 8 bases, with 16 bases left between them. CDR3 region: CASGTALSYEQFF. The CDR3, as DNA: TGTGCCAGTGGGACTGCCCTGTCCTATGAGCAGTTCTTC.

V usage is TRBV29-1 and J usage is TRBJ2-7; D is unclear. Germline values: CDR1 SQVTM, CDR2 ANQGSEA. The CDR3 covers 11 residues. V was trimmed by 5 bases and J by 2 bases, leaving 7 bases between them. The CDR3 sequence: CSVTTAYEQYF. The CDR3 DNA is TGCAGCGTTACTACTGCCTACGAGCAGTACTTC.

This chain connects TRBV30 to TRBJ2-3; 9 bases are a match to TRBD2. The germline gives CDR1 GTSNPN, CDR2 SVGIG (reference sequence). This CDR3 spans 14 amino acids. With 3 bases clipped from V and 3 bases from J, the junction kept 4 bases outside the gene matches. The CDR3 reads CAWRIAGATDTQYF. CDR3 nucleotide sequence: TGTGCCTGGAGAATAGCGGGAGCAACAGATACGCAGTATTTT.

The J gene is TRBJ2-1, the V gene TRBV7-2; 7 bases are a match to TRBD1. V trimming: 6 bases; J trimming: 7 bases; junction bases outside the gene matches: 6. There are 13 residues in the CDR3. CDR1 is SGHTA and CDR2 is FQGNSA in the germline V gene. In DNA, the CDR3 is TGTGCCAGCAGGCTTACAGGGGTAAATGAGCAGTTCTTC. It specifies CASRLTGVNEQFF.

This clone has only a few counts. The rearrangement joins TRBV6-5 to TRBJ1-2; possible D gene TRBD1, 6 bases. This CDR3 is built from 13 residues. CDR1 is MNHEY and CDR2 is SVGAGI in the germline V gene. Between the trimmed V and J ends, which lost 6 bases and 1 base, there was a span of 9 bases. CDR3 bases: TGTGCCAGCAGGCCAGGGGTTAACTATGGCTACACCTTC. Residues: CASRPGVNYGYTF.

V usage is TRBV4-1 and J usage is TRBJ2-4; a weak D match, TRBD1 (6 bases). The CDR3 totals 14 residues. Trimming stripped 0 bases from V and 6 bases from J, with 9 bases between. Germline V gene lookup returns CDR1 MGHRA and CDR2 YSYEKL. Here the CDR3 reads CASSQEVQGNIQYF. The CDR3 nucleotides are TGCGCCAGCAGCCAAGAAGTACAGGGAAACATTCAGTACTTC.

The chain couples TRBV6-1 to TRBJ1-6; no clear D gene. The CDR3 is 16 amino acids. Germline CDR1 and CDR2: MNHNS and SASEGT. V lost 4 bases and J lost 7, with 17 bases in between. Written as DNA, the CDR3 is TGTGCCAGCAGTGGGCTCGCGGTGGGTGGGAATTCACCCCTCCACTTT. This codes for CASSGLAVGGNSPLHF.

The chain couples TRBV6-6 to TRBJ1-2, with TRBD1 matching over 7 bases. V lost 6 bases, J lost 3 bases, and 10 bases stayed unmatched. CDR1 is MNHNY, CDR2 SVGAGI, per germline (reference sequence). This CDR3 region has 15 residues. CDR3 residues: CASRVWGQSDYGYTF. Written as DNA, the CDR3 is TGTGCCAGCAGGGTTTGGGGACAGAGTGACTATGGCTACACCTTC.

This sequence joins TRBV6-2 or TRBV6-3 and TRBJ2-6; 8 nucleotides match TRBD1. After removal of 5 bases from V and 0 bases from J, the junction contained 9 bases not matched to a gene. Germline-derived CDR1 and CDR2 are MNHEY and SVGEGT. This CDR3 region has 18 residues. The CDR3: CASSGIRTGFSGANVLTF. Here the CDR3 DNA reads TGTGCCAGCAGTGGCATCAGGACAGGGTTCTCTGGGGCCAACGTCCTGACTTTC.

This clone was counted once. The chain uses TRBV9 and TRBJ1-2, with 11 bases identical to TRBD1. Germline V lookup: CDR1 SGDLS, CDR2 YYNGEE. J gave up 0 bases and V 4 bases, and 5 bases lay outside the gene matches. The CDR3 is 16 residues long. In DNA, the CDR3 is TGTGCCAGCAGCTCACGGACAGGGGGCTCTAACTATGGCTACACCTTC. Protein: CASSSRTGGSNYGYTF.

The chain links TRBV2 to TRBJ2-5, with 10 bases matching TRBD1. The CDR3 sequence is 15 residues long. Germline V CDR1 and CDR2: SNHLY, FYNNEI. The trim removed 4 bases at V and 5 bases at J, leaving 7 bases unmatched. CDR3 region: CASSVGTGATETQYF. CDR3 bases: TGTGCCAGCAGTGTGGGGACAGGGGCAACGGAGACCCAGTACTTC.

The chain is built from TRBV5-1 and TRBJ2-3; D is ambiguous. The CDR3 is 14 amino acids. Germline V CDR1 and CDR2: SGHRS, YFSETQ. Trimming took 0 bases from V and 6 from J, leaving 11 bases between them. CDR3 in DNA: TGCGCCAGCAGCTTGGTCAGCGTGTGGGATACGCAGTATTTT. It specifies CASSLVSVWDTQYF.

The rearrangement joins TRBV12-5 to TRBJ2-5; the D is unclear. Trimming left V 3 bases short and J 5 bases short, with 4 bases between. CDR1 LGHNT and CDR2 FRNRAP come from the germline V gene. This CDR3 contains 11 residues. The CDR3 DNA is TGTGCTAGTGGTTTCGGGGAGACCCAGTACTTC. As protein: CASGFGETQYF.

The chain links TRBV3-1 (or the pseudogene TRBV3-2) to TRBJ1-1, with 8 bases that match TRBD1. V was pared by 1 base and J by 10 bases, with 11 bases of the junction left unmatched. Germline V gene sequence: CDR1 LGHDT, CDR2 YNNKEL (reference sequence). The CDR3 consists of 15 residues. CDR3 coding DNA: TGTGCCAGCAGCCAAGGGTCCAGGGGGCCGGGACTAGCTTTCTTT. Translating gives CASSQGSRGPGLAFF.

The rearrangement links TRBV2 to TRBJ1-6; D possibly corresponds to TRBD1 (6 bases). Trimming took off 6 bases at V and 10 bases at J, with 22 bases between the two ends. There are 16 residues in the CDR3. The germline V gene encodes CDR1 SNHLY and CDR2 FYNNEI. This chain's CDR3 is CASSFAGDASSSPLHF. CDR3 DNA sequence: TGTGCCAGCAGCTTTGCAGGGGACGCCTCCAGCTCACCCCTCCACTTT.

This chain's CDR3 is CASSKPWASCLAGLLYQETQYF. The DNA for the CDR3 is TGTGCCAGCAGCAAACCTTGGGCTTCCTGTCTGGCCGGCCTTCTTTACCAAGAGACCCAGTACTTC. The chain recombines TRBV21-1 with TRBJ2-5; TRBD1, as called in the table, went unchecked against the DNA. TRBV21-1 represents a pseudogene. The CDR3 totals 22 residues.

The genes are TRBV28 and TRBJ1-2, with 7 positions matching TRBD1. The CDR3 has 15 amino acids. CDR1 is MDHEN and CDR2 is SYDVKM in the germline V gene. V dropped 8 bases and J dropped 1; count of bases not matched to a gene: 10. This CDR3 reads CASGKQGRLNYGYTF. The CDR3 coding sequence is TGTGCCAGCGGAAAACAGGGGCGTCTTAACTATGGCTACACCTTC.

A few counts support this clone. V gene TRBV6-2 or TRBV6-3 combines with J gene TRBJ1-1; 11 bases are shared with TRBD1. The germline V gene has CDR1 MNHEY and CDR2 SVGEGT. After removal of 3 bases from V and 4 bases from J, the junction contained 13 bases not matched to a gene. This CDR3 contains 18 residues. In DNA, the CDR3 is TGTGCCAGCAGTTATGGACCCCCCGGACAGGGGGCGAGCACTGAAGCTTTCTTT. This gives the protein CASSYGPPGQGASTEAFF.

The chain couples TRBV11-1 to TRBJ1-1, with TRBD1 identical over 7 bases. CDR1 and CDR2 (germline): SGHAT, FQDESV (reference sequence). The CDR3 is 16 amino acids. Germline trimming cut 0 bases from V and 3 bases from J; bases unmatched to any gene: 7. The CDR3 sequence: CASSLARGTDYTEAFF. The CDR3 coding sequence is TGTGCCAGCAGCTTAGCAAGAGGGACAGACTACACTGAAGCTTTCTTT.

The chain has TRBV7-9 and TRBJ2-5, with 7 bases aligning to TRBD2. V was pared by 4 bases and J by 1 base, with 9 bases of the junction left unmatched. This CDR3 is built from 16 residues. CDR1 is SEHNR, CDR2 FQNEAQ, per germline (reference sequence). The CDR3 coding sequence is TGTGCCAGCAGCTCCAGTACTAGCGCTTTCCAAGAGACCCAGTACTTC. This gives the protein CASSSSTSAFQETQYF.

This clone has a handful of counts. V and J are TRBV11-1 and TRBJ2-5, with D possibly matching TRBD1 (5 bases). CDR1 SGHAT and CDR2 FQDESV come from the germline V gene (reference sequence). The ends were cut back, 6 bases at V and 5 bases at J, with 10 bases in the middle. This CDR3 is built from 12 residues. DNA of the CDR3: TGTGCCAGCAGACAGGATCTTGAGACCCAGTACTTC. It is translated as CASRQDLETQYF.

J is TRBJ1-6 and V is TRBV10-1; the match to TRBD1 covers 8 bases. Per germline, CDR1 WNHNN and CDR2 SYGVQD (reference sequence). The CDR3 is 18 residues long. The trim removed 3 bases at V and 0 bases at J, leaving 7 bases unmatched. The CDR3 nucleotides are TGCGCCAGCAGTGAAACAGGGGGTTTTTTCTCCTATAATTCACCCCTCCACTTT. Encoded protein: CASSETGGFFSYNSPLHF.

This clone turned up a few times. The chain links TRBV2 to TRBJ1-1; D is perhaps TRBD1 (5 bases). Germline CDR1 SNHLY, CDR2 FYNNEI. Trimming took 7 bases from V and 12 from J, leaving 18 bases between them. This CDR3 region has 12 residues. This CDR3 reads CASKTEFVETFF. The CDR3 DNA reads as TGTGCCAGCAAGACAGAGTTTGTGGAAACTTTCTTT.

This clone was detected many times. The sample carries other DNA sequences with the same CDR3. This sequence joins TRBV19 and TRBJ1-1; unclear D gene. The CDR3 totals 11 residues. Trimming pared 5 bases from V and 3 bases from J, leaving 4 bases between. In germline, CDR1 is LNHDA, CDR2 SQIVND (reference sequence). CDR3 in amino acids: CASSSYTEAFF. The CDR3 DNA reads as TGTGCCAGTAGTTCTTACACTGAAGCTTTCTTT.